These 25 T cell receptor beta chains were all obtained from the same sample, sequenced in a study of cytomegalovirus exposure and HLA in healthy donors. Primers: 60 Vbeta forward and 13 Jbeta reverse. TCRdb keeps only in-frame clones here, not all; method: immunoSEQ multiplex PCR. The repertoire holds 200,000 or so clones, around 73% seen once, with 2.5% to 3.5% in the top ten. Sequencing used PBMCs. Receptors originate from a woman in her thirties in good health and CMV-seronegative.

Only a few counts were recorded for this clone. This chain connects TRBV12-2 to TRBJ2-7; no check of the table's D call, TRBD2, against the DNA was made. TRBV12-2 is listed as a pseudogene. This CDR3 is built from 13 residues. The CDR3 region has the DNA TGTGCCGCCGGGACTAGCGCTTACTACGAGCAGTACTTC. Translating it yields CAAGTSAYYEQYF.

The sample holds a few counts of this clone. The CDR3 region has the DNA TGTGCCAGCAGGAGTGGGGGGGTCTACGAGCAGTACTTC. Translating it yields CASRSGGVYEQYF. V is TRBV6-1 and J is TRBJ2-7; 7 bases agree with TRBD2. CDR1 and CDR2 (germline): MNHNS, SASEGT. The trim removed 6 bases at V and 3 bases at J, leaving 5 bases unmatched. The CDR3 has 13 residues.

This clone was recorded once. The CDR3 bases are TGTGCCAGCAGCCGGACTAGCGGGAGTTACGAGCAGTACTTC. This gives the protein CASSRTSGSYEQYF. This chain joins TRBV6-1 and TRBJ2-7, with 13 bases matching TRBD2. Germline CDR1 is MNHNS and CDR2 is SASEGT. The V segment lost 6 bases and the J segment 4 bases; nucleotides outside the gene matches: 3. CDR3 length: 14 amino acids.

V gene TRBV5-1 combines with J gene TRBJ2-3, with D perhaps TRBD1 (5 bases). Germline lookup yields CDR1 SGHRS and CDR2 YFSETQ. There are 14 residues in the CDR3. Trimming took 4 bases from V and 2 from J, leaving 11 bases between them. The CDR3 region is CASSPGADTDTQYF. The CDR3 DNA sequence: TGCGCCAGCAGCCCTGGGGCGGACACAGATACGCAGTATTTT.

This clone has only one observation. The gene calls are TRBV19 and TRBJ2-7, with a weak D call TRBD1 (5 bases). Germline values: CDR1 LNHDA, CDR2 SQIVND (reference sequence). The V and J ends lost 3 bases and 3 bases respectively, with 12 bases between them. The length of the CDR3 is 14 residues. The CDR3 here is CASSMGRGYYEQYF. CDR3 in DNA: TGTGCCAGTAGTATGGGTAGGGGATACTACGAGCAGTACTTC.

The CDR3 loop reads CAWSVFQVSVDTIYF. Written as DNA, the CDR3 is TGTGCCTGGAGTGTCTTTCAGGTCTCTGTGGACACCATATATTTT. The V gene is TRBV30, the J gene TRBJ1-3; D uncertain. V was trimmed by 0 bases and J by 8 bases, leaving 17 bases between them. Germline CDR1 and CDR2: GTSNPN and SVGIG (reference sequence). This CDR3 has 15 amino acids.

V gene TRBV19 combines with J gene TRBJ2-5; TRBD2 aligns across 15 bases. The CDR3 loop spans 17 amino acids. J gave up 4 bases and V 1 base, and 4 bases lay outside the gene matches. CDR1 LNHDA and CDR2 SQIVND come from the germline V gene (reference sequence). CDR3 in amino acids: CASSIGGLAGGPETQYF. In DNA form, the CDR3 reads TGTGCCAGTAGTATAGGCGGACTAGCGGGAGGGCCAGAGACCCAGTACTTC.

This chain uses TRBV23-1 with TRBJ2-7; D is perhaps TRBD1 (6 bases). TRBV23-1 is known as an ORF, though its function is uncertain. This CDR3 is 15 amino acids long. V shed 3 bases and J shed 6 bases, with 18 bases lying between them. CDR3 residues: CASSHGQGKGGEQYF. CDR3 coding DNA: TGCGCCAGCAGTCATGGGCAGGGGAAAGGGGGCGAGCAGTACTTC.

The CDR3 DNA sequence: TGTGCCAGCAGTTACAACCCAGCGGGAGTCTGGGAGCAGTACTTC. Its protein is CASSYNPAGVWEQYF. This rearrangement joins TRBV6-5 to TRBJ2-7; 8 bases line up with TRBD2. V lost 2 bases, J lost 7 bases, and 10 bases stayed unmatched. Germline V lookup: CDR1 MNHEY, CDR2 SVGAGI. The CDR3 totals 15 residues.

The CDR3 nucleotides read TGTGCCAGCAGCAAATTCGGGGAGGTAGAGACCCAGTACTTC. It specifies CASSKFGEVETQYF. The rearrangement links TRBV21-1 to TRBJ2-5; the table's TRBD2 call for D was not verified on the DNA. TRBV21-1 is a pseudogene. This CDR3 is built from 14 residues.

The V and J genes are TRBV30 and TRBJ2-4, with 8 bases that match TRBD2. From germline, CDR1 is GTSNPN and CDR2 SVGIG (reference sequence). CDR3 length: 14 residues. Trimming removed 5 bases from V and 8 bases from J; junction bases left unmatched: 11. CDR3 sequence: CAWVAAGGGDIQYF. The DNA of the CDR3 is TGTGCCTGGGTTGCGGCGGGGGGAGGGGACATTCAGTACTTC.

This chain uses TRBV6-5 with TRBJ1-2, with D perhaps TRBD1 (6 bases). The CDR3 runs to 13 residues. Trimming shortened V by 0 bases and J by 8 bases, and 10 bases separated the two germline ends. The V gene's germline CDR1 is MNHEY and CDR2 SVGAGI. The CDR3 sequence is CASSYSGAGGYTF. DNA of the CDR3: TGTGCCAGCAGTTACTCGGGGGCCGGCGGCTACACCTTC.

The chain couples TRBV28 to TRBJ2-3, with D tentatively TRBD2 (6 bases). V was clipped by 5 bases and J by 6 bases, with 15 bases between them. Germline CDR1 and CDR2: MDHEN and SYDVKM. The CDR3 runs 14 residues. The CDR3 reads CASSESRRADTQYF. The CDR3 DNA reads as TGTGCCAGCAGTGAATCCCGGAGGGCGGATACGCAGTATTTT.

The chain joins TRBV5-6 to TRBJ1-4; D possibly corresponds to TRBD1 (5 bases). The germline V gene encodes CDR1 SGHDT and CDR2 YYEEEE. The V end lost 5 bases, the J end lost 6 bases, and 14 bases lay between the germline ends. The CDR3 runs 14 residues. The CDR3 nucleotides are TGTGCCAGCAGGTTGCAGGGAGGCGATGAAAAACTGTTTTTT. This gives the protein CASRLQGGDEKLFF.

The V call is TRBV2, the J call TRBJ2-2; 7 bases match TRBD2. From germline, CDR1 is SNHLY and CDR2 FYNNEI. The CDR3 has 16 residues. J gave up 6 bases and V 2 bases, and 9 bases lay outside the gene matches. This CDR3 is CASSEWGRGIAGELFF. CDR3 nucleotides: TGTGCCAGCAGTGAATGGGGGAGGGGAATTGCCGGGGAGCTGTTTTTT.

V usage is TRBV4-1 and J usage is TRBJ1-2; TRBD1 matches at 7 bases. CDR3 size: 14 residues. CDR1 and CDR2 from the germline V gene are MGHRA and YSYEKL. V was clipped by 6 bases and J by 0 bases; unmatched bases: 4. The CDR3 sequence: CASRRQGANYGYTF. In DNA form, the CDR3 reads TGCGCCAGCAGGAGACAGGGCGCTAACTATGGCTACACCTTC.

The chain is built from TRBV30 and TRBJ1-3; no clear D gene. The germline V and J ends were trimmed by 6 bases and 4 bases, with 16 bases remaining between them. Per the germline V gene, CDR1 is GTSNPN and CDR2 is SVGIG (reference sequence). The CDR3 spans 14 residues. CDR3 bases: TGTGCCTGCCCTGGGCCCAGCCTAGGAAACACCATATATTTT. Protein: CACPGPSLGNTIYF.

J is TRBJ2-1 and V is TRBV5-4, with 8 bases identical to TRBD2. The germline V gene encodes CDR1 SGHNT and CDR2 YYREEE (reference sequence). The CDR3 extends over 16 amino acids. V shed 2 bases and J 7 bases; nucleotides not matched to a gene: 11. The CDR3 nucleotides read TGTGCCAGCAGCTTTTTCCGGGGGGGAGTGGGAAATGAGCAGTTCTTC. It codes for CASSFFRGGVGNEQFF. Using reference TRBV5-4 and TRBJ2-1 for the parts outside the CDR3, the full variable domain is ETGVTQSPTHLIKTRGQQVTLRCSSQSGHNTVSWYQQALGQGPQFIFQYYREEENGRGNFPPRFSGLQFPNYSSELNVNALELDDSALYLCASSFFRGGVGNEQFFGPGTRLTVL.

This clone was seen only once. Germline is not matched at one junction end, which may reflect a read error. The rearrangement uses TRBV9 and TRBJ1-2, with TRBD1 matching 7 bases. CDR1 and CDR2 (germline): SGDLS, YYNGEE. CDR3 size: 14 residues. The CDR3: CASSDRQGLDGYPF. The CDR3, as DNA: TGTGCCAGCAGCGATAGACAGGGTCTGGATGGCTACCCCTTC.

The J gene is TRBJ2-1, the V gene TRBV18; D is possibly TRBD2 (5 bases). Trimming took off 0 bases at V and 8 bases at J, with 5 bases between the two ends. The CDR3 sequence is 12 residues long. The V gene's germline CDR1 is KGHSH and CDR2 LQKENI. This CDR3 reads CASSPPGDEQFF. CDR3 DNA: TGTGCCAGCTCACCACCCGGGGATGAGCAGTTCTTC.

The chain carries TRBV11-1 and TRBJ2-7; 9 bases line up with TRBD1. Germline assignment: CDR1 SGHAT and CDR2 FQDESV (reference sequence). The CDR3 length is 16 residues. V lost 3 bases to trimming and J lost 4 bases; unmatched junction nucleotides: 10. The CDR3 loop reads CASSLTSDRGFYEQYF. Here the CDR3 DNA reads TGTGCCAGCAGCTTGACCTCGGACAGGGGTTTTTACGAGCAGTACTTC.

This clone was counted a few times. This sequence joins TRBV7-9 and TRBJ1-4, with TRBD1 matching 9 bases. This CDR3 spans 14 amino acids. V shed 4 bases, J shed 8 bases, and the junction held 5 bases outside the gene matches. Germline values: CDR1 SEHNR, CDR2 FQNEAQ (reference sequence). CDR3: CASSSNRGQEKLFF. As DNA, the CDR3 is TGTGCCAGCAGCTCAAACAGGGGGCAGGAAAAACTGTTTTTT.

V usage is TRBV7-2 and J usage is TRBJ2-5; TRBD2 is a possible D gene (6 bases). Between the trimmed V and J ends, which lost 7 bases and 4 bases, there was a span of 19 bases. The CDR3 has 15 amino acids. CDR1 is SGHTA and CDR2 is FQGNSA in the germline V gene. The CDR3, as DNA: TGTGCCAGCACCCCGGGCCATGGGGGGATAGAGACCCAGTACTTC. Translation gives CASTPGHGGIETQYF.

The rearrangement links TRBV29-1 to TRBJ1-2, with TRBD1 identical over 7 bases. CDR3 length: 17 residues. Trimming cost V 6 bases and J 4 bases; bases outside gene matches: 20. Per germline, CDR1 SQVTM and CDR2 ANQGSEA. CDR3 coding DNA: TGCAGCGTAATACTAACCCTTTGGGACAGTACCTTCTATGGCTACACCTTC. Its protein is CSVILTLWDSTFYGYTF.

This clone was detected only a few times. The junction and the germline gene differ at one end; a read error may be behind it. The chain couples TRBV5-1 to TRBJ2-7, with 9 bases matching TRBD1. The CDR3 is 14 amino acids. Germline values: CDR1 SGHRS, CDR2 YFSETQ. The CDR3 spells CASGQQGAGYEQHF. In DNA form, the CDR3 reads TGCGCCAGCGGCCAACAGGGGGCCGGCTACGAGCAGCACTTC. Looking up the rest from reference TRBV5-1 and TRBJ2-7 gives the full variable domain: KAGVTQTPRYLIKTRGQQVTLSCSPISGHRSVSWYQQTPGQGLQFLFEYFSETQRNKGNFPGRFSGRQFSNSRSEMNVSTLELGDSALYLCASGQQGAGYEQHFGPGTRLTVT.